The clone carrying this T cell receptor (beta chain) was observed a few times. The antigen remains undetermined. A universal primer site was added by template switching, and unique molecular identifiers were carried by the cDNA. A single record per CDR3 protein comes from TCRdb applying MiXCR to the 5' RACE reads. The repertoire includes 500,000 to 550,000 distinct CDR3 sequences, around 22% of them detected once, and around 0.5% sits in the top ten. The data derive from a study of identical twins. General study findings and limits: Sequences that were beta out-of-frame showed weaker excess twin sharing. Low generation probability was overrepresented in out-of-frame alpha sequences shared by twins.

All of the donors were Caucasians in good health. CDR1 KGHSH and CDR2 LQKENI come from the germline V gene. This CDR3 has 16 amino acids. The V and J ends lost 3 bases and 2 bases, in that order; junction bases with no gene match: 5. These data also formed part of another study, on yellow fever vaccine responses in identical twins.

The sequence derives from a woman under 30 in good health. This chain links TRBV18 with TRBJ2-2, with 8 nucleotides matching TRBD1. Material: CD4+ T cells sorted from blood. CDR3: CASSPRQGSNTGELFF. The DNA of the CDR3 is TGTGCCAGCTCACCCAGACAGGGGAGTAACACCGGGGAGCTGTTTTTT.